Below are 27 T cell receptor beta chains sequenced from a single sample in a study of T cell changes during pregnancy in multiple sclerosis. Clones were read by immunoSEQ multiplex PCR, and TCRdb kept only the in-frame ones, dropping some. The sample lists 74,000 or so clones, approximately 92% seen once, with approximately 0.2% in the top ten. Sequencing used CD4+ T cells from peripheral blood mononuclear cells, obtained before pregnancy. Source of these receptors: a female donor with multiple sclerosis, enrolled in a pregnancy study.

CDR3 residues: CASSLEEGVTYEQYF. CDR3 bases: TGTGCCAGCAGCTTAGAAGAGGGGGTGACCTACGAGCAGTACTTC. The chain couples TRBV7-6 to TRBJ2-7; D perhaps matches TRBD1 (6 bases). The V end lost 1 base, the J end lost 2 bases, and 12 bases lay between the germline ends. CDR3 length: 15 amino acids. Germline V CDR1 and CDR2: SGHVS, FNYEAQ.

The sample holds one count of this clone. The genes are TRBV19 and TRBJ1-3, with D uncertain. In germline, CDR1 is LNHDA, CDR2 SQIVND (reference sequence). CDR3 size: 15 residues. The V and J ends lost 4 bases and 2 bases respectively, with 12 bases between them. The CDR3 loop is CASSTLEGTGNTIYF. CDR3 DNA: TGTGCCAGTAGTACGCTAGAAGGAACTGGAAACACCATATATTTT.

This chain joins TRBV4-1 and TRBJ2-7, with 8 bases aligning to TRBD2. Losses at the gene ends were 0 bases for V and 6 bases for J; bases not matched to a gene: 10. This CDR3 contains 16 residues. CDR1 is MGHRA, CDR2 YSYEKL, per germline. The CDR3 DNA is TGCGCCAGCAGCCAAGAAGCCCGAGCGGGAGTAGGCGAGCAGTACTTC. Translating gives CASSQEARAGVGEQYF.

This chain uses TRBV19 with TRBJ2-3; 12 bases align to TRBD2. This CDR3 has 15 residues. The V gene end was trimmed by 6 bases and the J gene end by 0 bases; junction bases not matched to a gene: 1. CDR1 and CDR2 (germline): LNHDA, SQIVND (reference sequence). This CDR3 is CASRLAGGSTDTQYF. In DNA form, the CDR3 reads TGTGCCAGTAGGCTAGCGGGAGGGAGCACAGATACGCAGTATTTT. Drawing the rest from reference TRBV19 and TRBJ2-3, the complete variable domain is DGGITQSPKYLFRKEGQNVTLSCEQNLNHDAMYWYRQDPGQGLRLIYYSQIVNDFQKGDIAEGYSVSREKKESFPLTVTSAQKNPTAFYLCASRLAGGSTDTQYFGPGTRLTVL.

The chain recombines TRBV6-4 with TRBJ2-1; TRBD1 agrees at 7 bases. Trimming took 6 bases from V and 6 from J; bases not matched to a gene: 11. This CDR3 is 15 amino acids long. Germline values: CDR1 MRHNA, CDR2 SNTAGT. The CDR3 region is CASSSQGSRSNEQFF. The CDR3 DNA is TGTGCCAGCAGCTCACAGGGGTCGCGCTCCAATGAGCAGTTCTTC.

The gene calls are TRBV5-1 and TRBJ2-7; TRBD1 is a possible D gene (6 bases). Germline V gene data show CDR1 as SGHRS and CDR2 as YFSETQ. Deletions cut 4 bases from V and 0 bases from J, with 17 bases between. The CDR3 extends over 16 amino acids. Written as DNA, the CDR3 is TGCGCCAGCAGCCCCTCCCGGGACACGGGCTCCTACGAGCAGTACTTC. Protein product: CASSPSRDTGSYEQYF.

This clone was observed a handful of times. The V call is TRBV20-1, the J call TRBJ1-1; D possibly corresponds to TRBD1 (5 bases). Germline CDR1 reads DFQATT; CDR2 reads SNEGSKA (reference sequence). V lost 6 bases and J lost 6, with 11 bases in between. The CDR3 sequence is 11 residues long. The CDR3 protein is CSARGPAEAFF. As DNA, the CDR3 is TGCAGTGCAAGGGGTCCCGCTGAAGCTTTCTTT.

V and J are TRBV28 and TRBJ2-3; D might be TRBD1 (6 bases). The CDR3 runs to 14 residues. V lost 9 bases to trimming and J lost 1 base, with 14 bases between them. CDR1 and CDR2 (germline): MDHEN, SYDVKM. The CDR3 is CASEEQGRTDTQYF. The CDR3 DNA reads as TGTGCCAGTGAAGAACAGGGCCGCACAGATACGCAGTATTTT.

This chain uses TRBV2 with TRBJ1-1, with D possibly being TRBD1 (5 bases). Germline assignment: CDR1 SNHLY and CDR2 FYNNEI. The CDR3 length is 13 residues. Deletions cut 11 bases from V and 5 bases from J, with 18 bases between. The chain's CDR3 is CASQGGVGTEAFF. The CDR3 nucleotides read TGTGCCTCCCAGGGAGGGGTAGGGACTGAAGCTTTCTTT.

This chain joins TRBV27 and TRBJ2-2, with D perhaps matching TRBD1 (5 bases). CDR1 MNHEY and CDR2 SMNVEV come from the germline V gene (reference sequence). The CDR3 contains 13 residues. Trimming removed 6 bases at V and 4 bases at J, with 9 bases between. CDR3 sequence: CASSHRFTGELFF. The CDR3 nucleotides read TGTGCCAGCAGCCACAGGTTCACCGGGGAGCTGTTTTTT.

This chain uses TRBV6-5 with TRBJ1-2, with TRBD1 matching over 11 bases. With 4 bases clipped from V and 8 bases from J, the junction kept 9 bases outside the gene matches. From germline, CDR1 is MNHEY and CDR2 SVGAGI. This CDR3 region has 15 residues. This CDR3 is CASSSTGTGGGGYTF. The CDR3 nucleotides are TGTGCCAGCAGTTCCACCGGGACAGGGGGAGGAGGCTACACCTTC.

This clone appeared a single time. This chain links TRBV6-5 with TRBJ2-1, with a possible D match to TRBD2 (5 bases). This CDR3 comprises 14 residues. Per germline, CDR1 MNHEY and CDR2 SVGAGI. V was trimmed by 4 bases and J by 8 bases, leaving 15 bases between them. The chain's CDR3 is CASSSEPASYEQFF. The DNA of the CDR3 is TGTGCCAGCAGTTCCGAACCTGCTAGCTATGAGCAGTTCTTC.

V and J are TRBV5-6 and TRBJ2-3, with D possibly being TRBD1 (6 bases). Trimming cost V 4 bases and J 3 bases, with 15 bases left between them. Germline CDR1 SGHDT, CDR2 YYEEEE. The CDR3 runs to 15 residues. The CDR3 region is CASSETGFATDTQYF. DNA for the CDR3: TGTGCCAGCAGCGAGACAGGTTTCGCAACAGATACGCAGTATTTT.

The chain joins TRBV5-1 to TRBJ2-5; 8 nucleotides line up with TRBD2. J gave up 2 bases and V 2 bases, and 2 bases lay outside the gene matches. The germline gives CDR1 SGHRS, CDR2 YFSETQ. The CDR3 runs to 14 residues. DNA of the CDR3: TGCGCCAGCAGCTTAGGGACTAGACAAGAGACCCAGTACTTC. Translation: CASSLGTRQETQYF.

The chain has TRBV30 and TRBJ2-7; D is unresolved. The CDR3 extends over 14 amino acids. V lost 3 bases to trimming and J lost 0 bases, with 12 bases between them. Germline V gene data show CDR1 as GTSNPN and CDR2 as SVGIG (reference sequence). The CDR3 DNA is TGTGCCTGGAGAGCTAGGTTCAGCTCCTACGAGCAGTACTTC. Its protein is CAWRARFSSYEQYF. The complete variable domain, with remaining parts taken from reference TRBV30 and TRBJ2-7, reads SQTIHQWPATLVQPVGSPLSLECTVEGTSNPNLYWYRQAAGRGLQLLFYSVGIGQISSEVPQNLSASRPQDRQFILSSKKLLLSDSGFYLCAWRARFSSYEQYFGPGTRLTVT.

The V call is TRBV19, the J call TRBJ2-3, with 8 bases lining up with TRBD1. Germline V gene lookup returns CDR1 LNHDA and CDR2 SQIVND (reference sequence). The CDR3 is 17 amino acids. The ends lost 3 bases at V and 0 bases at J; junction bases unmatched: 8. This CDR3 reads CASSMEPTGASTDTQYF. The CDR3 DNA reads TGTGCCAGTAGTATGGAGCCGACAGGGGCGAGCACAGATACGCAGTATTTT.

DNA of the CDR3: TGTGCCAGCAGCCCCCTGGGGAGAGCGGGGGGGCCTGAAGATACGCAGTATTTT. This codes for CASSPLGRAGGPEDTQYF. The gene calls are TRBV7-3 and TRBJ2-3, with 10 bases aligning to TRBD2. CDR3 length: 18 amino acids. The V gene end was trimmed by 5 bases and the J gene end by 5 bases; junction bases not matched to a gene: 16. Germline CDR1 and CDR2: SGHTA and FQGTGA.

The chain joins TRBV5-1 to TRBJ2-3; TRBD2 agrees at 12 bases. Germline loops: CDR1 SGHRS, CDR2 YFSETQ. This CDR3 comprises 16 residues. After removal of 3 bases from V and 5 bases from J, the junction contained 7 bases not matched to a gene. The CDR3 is CASSSTSGGPGDTQYF. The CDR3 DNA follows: TGCGCCAGCAGCTCAACTAGCGGGGGGCCGGGAGATACGCAGTATTTT.

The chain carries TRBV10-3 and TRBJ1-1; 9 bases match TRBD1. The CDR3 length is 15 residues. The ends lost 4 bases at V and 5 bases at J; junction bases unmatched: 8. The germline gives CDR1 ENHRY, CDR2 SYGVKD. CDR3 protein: CAISASQGAGTEAFF. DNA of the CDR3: TGTGCCATCAGTGCCTCACAGGGGGCAGGGACTGAAGCTTTCTTT.

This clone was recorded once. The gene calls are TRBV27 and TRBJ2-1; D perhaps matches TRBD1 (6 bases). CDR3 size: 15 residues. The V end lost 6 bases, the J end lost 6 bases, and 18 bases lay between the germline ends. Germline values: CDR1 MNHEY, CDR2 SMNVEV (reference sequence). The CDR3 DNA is TGTGCCAGCAGCCCTAGACAGGTTAGCTCCAATGAGCAGTTCTTC. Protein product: CASSPRQVSSNEQFF.

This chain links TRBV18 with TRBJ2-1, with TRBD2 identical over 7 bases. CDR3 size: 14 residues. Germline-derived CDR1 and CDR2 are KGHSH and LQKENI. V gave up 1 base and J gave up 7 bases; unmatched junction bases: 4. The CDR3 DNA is TGTGCCAGCTCACCACGGCGGGAGTGGAATGAGCAGTTCTTC. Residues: CASSPRREWNEQFF. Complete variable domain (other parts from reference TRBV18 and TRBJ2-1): NAGVMQNPRHLVRRRGQEARLRCSPMKGHSHVYWYRQLPEEGLKFMVYLQKENIIDESGMPKERFSAEFPKEGPSILRIQQVVRGDSAAYFCASSPRREWNEQFFGPGTRLTVL.

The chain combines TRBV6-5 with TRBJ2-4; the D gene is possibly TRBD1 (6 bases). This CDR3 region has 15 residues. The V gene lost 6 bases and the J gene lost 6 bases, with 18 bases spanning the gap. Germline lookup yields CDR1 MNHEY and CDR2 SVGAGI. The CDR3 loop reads CASRPSQGSGNIQYF. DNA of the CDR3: TGTGCCAGCAGACCCTCTCAGGGGTCGGGAAACATTCAGTACTTC.

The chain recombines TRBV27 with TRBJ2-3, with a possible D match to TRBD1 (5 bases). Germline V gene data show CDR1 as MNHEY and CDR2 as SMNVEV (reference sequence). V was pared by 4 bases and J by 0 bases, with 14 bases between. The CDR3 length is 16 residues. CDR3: CASSSGHPASTDTQYF. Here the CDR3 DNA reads TGTGCCAGCAGTTCAGGACATCCCGCGAGCACAGATACGCAGTATTTT.

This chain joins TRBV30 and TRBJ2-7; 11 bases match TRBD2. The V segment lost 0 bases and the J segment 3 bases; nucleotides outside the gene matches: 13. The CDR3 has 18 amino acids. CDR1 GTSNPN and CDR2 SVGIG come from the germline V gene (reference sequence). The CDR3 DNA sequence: TGTGCCTGGAGTGTAACGGCTAGCGGGAGGACGATGGGCTACGAGCAGTACTTC. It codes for CAWSVTASGRTMGYEQYF.

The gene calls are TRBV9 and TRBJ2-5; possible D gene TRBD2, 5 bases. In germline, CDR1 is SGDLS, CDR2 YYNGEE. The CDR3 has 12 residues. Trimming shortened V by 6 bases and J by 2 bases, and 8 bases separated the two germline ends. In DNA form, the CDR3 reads TGTGCCAGCAATCGAGGGCAAGAGACCCAGTACTTC. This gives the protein CASNRGQETQYF.

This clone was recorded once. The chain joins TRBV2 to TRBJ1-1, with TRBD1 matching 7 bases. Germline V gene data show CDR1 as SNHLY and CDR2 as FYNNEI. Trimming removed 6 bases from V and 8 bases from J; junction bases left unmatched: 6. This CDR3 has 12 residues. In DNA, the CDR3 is TGTGCCAGCAGGAGGGGACAGACCGAAGCTTTCTTT. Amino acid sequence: CASRRGQTEAFF.

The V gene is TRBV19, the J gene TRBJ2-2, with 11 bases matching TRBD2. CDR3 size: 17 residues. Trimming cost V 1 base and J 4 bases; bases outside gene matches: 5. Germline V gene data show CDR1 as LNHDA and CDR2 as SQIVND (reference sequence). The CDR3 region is CASSIGGLAEGTGELFF. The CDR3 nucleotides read TGTGCCAGTAGTATAGGGGGACTAGCGGAGGGCACCGGGGAGCTGTTTTTT.